The subject of this entry is one T cell receptor (beta chain). The germline V gene has CDR1 GTSNPN and CDR2 SVGIG (reference sequence). The ends were cut back, 0 bases at V and 7 bases at J, with 15 bases in the middle. The CDR3 extends over 15 amino acids. This sample stems from a study of blood T cell repertoires in COVID-19. Sequenced by immunoSEQ multiplex PCR; TCRdb stores in-frame clones only, minus some. The repertoire includes about 230,000 clones, around 88% of them detected once, and approximately 2.5% sits in the top ten. The chain couples TRBV30 to TRBJ1-4, with D possibly TRBD1 on 5 matching bases. This clonotype was obtained from a woman between 40 and 55 years old with acute COVID-19. The sequenced sample consisted of PBMCs or T cells enriched from blood (not recorded which). The CDR3: CAWSVIRVGGEKLFF. The CDR3, as DNA: TGTGCCTGGAGTGTAATCAGGGTGGGGGGTGAAAAACTGTTTTTT.